This TCR beta chain came from a study of PD-1 blockade in classical Hodgkin lymphoma. Of note for this clone: Its antigen is not identified.

Study results and caveats: The authors have not defined what causes the repertoire differences, possibly disease activity or prior therapy.

This CDR3 contains 15 residues. Germline V CDR1 and CDR2: SGHDT, YYEEEE. With 4 bases removed from V and 1 base from J, the gap between germline ends came to 11 bases. Patients all relapsed after autologous stem cell transplantation, and there was variation in brentuximab vedotin exposure. Sequencing used immunoSEQ multiplex PCR; TCRdb keeps in-frame clones, though not all of them. The repertoire holds some 65,000 clones, with 60% to 80% as singletons. The V and J genes are TRBV5-6 and TRBJ2-2; D is unresolved. This receptor was identified in a human donor with classical Hodgkin lymphoma. The input for sequencing was peripheral blood mononuclear cells (PBMCs), taken before the second cycle of nivolumab. The CDR3 region is CASSLGRLNTGELFF. CDR3 DNA: TGTGCCAGCAGCCTCGGACGTTTGAACACCGGGGAGCTGTTTTTT.